Given below is one T cell receptor beta chain in context. This clonotype was picked up many times. This clone's antigen is unknown. Base qualities were left out, and no much larger clone turns up one base away. Reads for this sample came from an Illumina HiSeq 2500. Quantitative 5'-RACE with molecular barcodes was the method used to prepare the TCR beta libraries. Per the source publication's procedure: A new computational method based on a probabilistic model of VDJ rearrangement was used to identify disease-linked TCR variants. Using fastp at Q25 and MiXCR, TCRdb reprocessed the public reads and kept productive beta chains. Rows with one shared CDR3 protein collapse into an entry with the most common genes and DNA. These V and J calls are TCRdb output, not the study's own analysis. The sample table records some 130,000 distinct CDR3 sequences; 6% to 8% of these occur just once. The ten largest clonotypes hold about an eighth of the sample.

This record belongs to a study of CD8 T cells in ankylosing spondylitis (dated by TCRdb to about 2017). For context, the study as a whole: To find TCR variants linked to disease, the study profiled T cell receptor beta repertoires in ankylosing spondylitis patients and healthy donors. The full study cohort comprised some 27 ankylosing spondylitis patients and 85 to 120 healthy donors. Peripheral blood was sampled, and synovial fluid was additionally collected from ankylosing spondylitis patients. Study-wide findings and limitations: The disease-linked clones were reported to be significantly enriched in matched synovial fluid samples from ankylosing spondylitis patients. Blood from ankylosing spondylitis patients appeared to be characterized by a TCR beta motif made up of several highly homologous amino acid variants. Some motif variants were previously reported in synovial fluid and blood of reactive arthritis patients, suggesting common disease-initiation mechanisms. In peripheral blood, the disease-linked clones were found at relatively low frequencies and had a CD8+ phenotype.

V trim: 5 bases; J trim: 5 bases; unmatched bases: 10. CDR1 and CDR2, looked up from the germline V gene (reference sequence), are DFQATT and SNEGSKA. The CDR3 covers 14 residues, taking in both the cysteine and the phenylalanine. Only the CDR3 part of the read is kept: 42 bases, read in frame from the first base. This sequence uses TRBV20-1 and TRBJ2-7; 9 of the junction bases match TRBD2. Sequencing input: blood, either unsorted or a sorted T cell fraction (not recorded which). This TCR was recovered from a female donor with ankylosing spondylitis or in good health (not recorded which). Here is the DNA: TGCAGTGCTGGCGGGGGGGCCTCTAGCAACGAGCAGTACTTC. Its amino acids are CSAGGGASSNEQYF.